Below, 30 T cell receptor beta chains from the same sample are listed, as sequenced in a study of blood T cell repertoires in COVID-19. Only in-frame clones appear in the TCRdb table, and some are missing; sequencing was by immunoSEQ multiplex PCR. The data show under 140,000 clones, 60% to 80% seen once. Sequencing was done on a sample of peripheral blood. These receptors were collected from an elderly woman with active or convalescent COVID-19.

This chain connects TRBV9 to TRBJ2-3; D is possibly TRBD1 (5 bases). The V gene's germline CDR1 is SGDLS and CDR2 YYNGEE. V shed 1 base and J shed 2 bases, with 11 bases lying between them. The CDR3 loop spans 15 amino acids. The CDR3 loop reads CASSVSDRPTDTQYF. For the CDR3, the DNA is TGTGCCAGCAGCGTATCCGACAGACCCACAGATACGCAGTATTTT.

This sequence joins TRBV15 and TRBJ2-1, with a possible D match to TRBD2 (6 bases). The CDR3 contains 15 residues. CDR1 LNHNV and CDR2 YYDKDF come from the germline V gene (reference sequence). V was pared by 1 base and J by 3 bases, with 10 bases between. CDR3 residues: CATSRVAGSYNEQFF. Written as DNA, the CDR3 is TGTGCCACCAGCAGAGTTGCGGGAAGCTACAATGAGCAGTTCTTC.

The V gene is TRBV6-5, the J gene TRBJ1-1; no reliable D call. Trimming pared 3 bases from V and 4 bases from J, leaving 15 bases between. Germline CDR1 MNHEY, CDR2 SVGAGI. The CDR3 spans 15 residues. The CDR3 DNA is TGTGCCAGCAGTTATGGAGGGTTCCGGGGCACTGAAGCTTTCTTT. Protein product: CASSYGGFRGTEAFF.

This clone turned up a few times. CDR3 sequence (DNA): TGCGCCAGCAGCCACTACAGGGGGGCAAATTCACCCCTCCACTTT. This codes for CASSHYRGANSPLHF. This chain joins TRBV4-3 and TRBJ1-6; 8 bases map to TRBD1. The CDR3 sequence is 15 residues long. CDR1 LGHNA and CDR2 YSLEER come from the germline V gene. The V and J ends lost 3 bases and 7 bases, in that order; junction bases with no gene match: 5.

This chain connects TRBV11-2 to TRBJ2-6, with TRBD2 matching over 14 bases. The V gene end was trimmed by 4 bases and the J gene end by 0 bases; junction bases not matched to a gene: 5. CDR1 and CDR2 from the germline V gene are SGHAT and FQNNGV. CDR3 length equals 19 residues. The CDR3 reads CASSSRLAGGISGANVLTF. The CDR3 DNA is TGTGCCAGCAGCTCCAGACTAGCGGGAGGGATCTCTGGGGCCAACGTCCTGACTTTC.

The chain has TRBV28 and TRBJ1-4; 10 bases match TRBD1. Germline trimming cut 5 bases from V and 6 bases from J; bases unmatched to any gene: 9. CDR3 length: 16 amino acids. From germline, CDR1 is MDHEN and CDR2 SYDVKM. CDR3 in amino acids: CASSVAWTGGYEKLFF. In nucleotides, the CDR3 is TGTGCCAGCAGTGTAGCCTGGACAGGGGGGTATGAAAAACTGTTTTTT.

This clone appeared once. This chain connects TRBV4-2 to TRBJ1-3; 8 bases map to TRBD1. The junction had 5 bases not matched to a gene; V was cut back by 3 bases and J by 4 bases. The CDR3 has 15 residues. Germline V lookup: CDR1 LGHNA, CDR2 YNFKEQ. The CDR3 nucleotides are TGTGCCAGCAGCCAGAACGGACAGGGCGGAAACACCATATATTTT. This sequence encodes CASSQNGQGGNTIYF.

J is TRBJ1-2 and V is TRBV7-2, with D possibly TRBD1 on 6 matching bases. V lost 5 bases to trimming and J lost 4 bases, with 14 bases between them. The CDR3 extends over 14 amino acids. Germline CDR1 reads SGHTA; CDR2 reads FQGNSA. The CDR3 spells CASSGYRASYGYTF. CDR3 coding DNA: TGTGCCAGCAGCGGATACAGGGCGTCCTATGGCTACACCTTC.

The V gene is TRBV5-1, the J gene TRBJ1-1, with TRBD1 matching over 7 bases. Looked up from germline, CDR1 is SGHRS and CDR2 is YFSETQ. The V gene end was trimmed by 5 bases and the J gene end by 1 base; junction bases not matched to a gene: 2. This CDR3 spans 13 amino acids. In DNA, the CDR3 is TGCGCCAGCAGACAGGGGACGAACACTGAAGCTTTCTTT. This codes for CASRQGTNTEAFF.

V usage is TRBV28 and J usage is TRBJ1-2; no reliable D call. CDR1 MDHEN and CDR2 SYDVKM come from the germline V gene. The CDR3 length is 14 residues. V lost 2 bases and J lost 4, with 11 bases in between. In nucleotides, the CDR3 is TGTGCCAGCAGTTTAGCGGCCACCGCCTATGGCTACACCTTC. Translating it yields CASSLAATAYGYTF.

The table lists this clone with a few counts. Within the sample, other DNA sequences also encode this same CDR3. This sequence joins TRBV10-3 and TRBJ1-2; 7 bases align to TRBD1. The germline V gene encodes CDR1 ENHRY and CDR2 SYGVKD. J lost 5 bases, V lost 0 bases, and 3 bases had no gene match. This CDR3 contains 14 residues. The CDR3 nucleotides read TGTGCCATCAGTGAGTCGGGACAGCTTTATGGCTACACCTTC. Its protein product is CAISESGQLYGYTF.

The V and J genes are TRBV7-9 and TRBJ2-5; 8 positions agree with TRBD1. The CDR3 totals 13 residues. The trim removed 5 bases at V and 6 bases at J, leaving 5 bases unmatched. Germline loops: CDR1 SEHNR, CDR2 FQNEAQ (reference sequence). CDR3 bases: TGTGCCAGCAGCCGGGACAGGTTGAAGACCCAGTACTTC. Protein product: CASSRDRLKTQYF.

V is TRBV29-1 and J is TRBJ2-7; 7 bases align to TRBD1. This CDR3 region has 13 residues. Trimming removed 4 bases from V and 0 bases from J; junction bases left unmatched: 3. Germline V gene lookup returns CDR1 SQVTM and CDR2 ANQGSEA. The CDR3 loop is CSVATGSSYEQYF. CDR3 sequence (DNA): TGCAGCGTTGCGACAGGGAGCTCCTACGAGCAGTACTTC.

This sequence joins TRBV30 and TRBJ1-3, with a tentative D call TRBD1 (6 bases). V dropped 5 bases and J dropped 0 bases, with 11 bases sitting between them. This CDR3 region has 14 residues. Germline-derived CDR1 and CDR2 are GTSNPN and SVGIG (reference sequence). CDR3 amino acids: CAWGRDTSGNTIYF. CDR3 bases: TGTGCCTGGGGACGGGACACCTCTGGAAACACCATATATTTT.

This chain joins TRBV24-1 and TRBJ2-1, with TRBD2 matching over 12 bases. The V gene's germline CDR1 is KGHDR and CDR2 SFDVKD. The trim removed 1 base at V and 9 bases at J, leaving 6 bases unmatched. This CDR3 comprises 16 residues. This CDR3 is CATSDFPSGRAFEQFF. In nucleotides, the CDR3 is TGTGCCACCAGTGATTTTCCTAGCGGGAGGGCCTTTGAGCAGTTCTTC.

The V call is TRBV21-1, the J call TRBJ2-5; the D segment call TRBD1 is taken from the table without a DNA check. TRBV21-1 is reported as a pseudogene. This CDR3 contains 14 residues. The CDR3 DNA follows: TGTGCCAGCAGCAAACTTACAGGGGAGGAGACCCAGTACTTC. Translated, it gives CASSKLTGEETQYF.

This rearrangement joins TRBV5-1 to TRBJ2-1; tentatively, D is TRBD2 (5 bases). Germline CDR1 is SGHRS and CDR2 is YFSETQ. The CDR3 consists of 15 residues. Trimming removed 4 bases from V and 0 bases from J, with 11 bases in between. The CDR3 protein is CASSAGVSSYNEQFF. Here the CDR3 DNA reads TGCGCCAGCAGCGCCGGGGTGAGCTCCTACAATGAGCAGTTCTTC.

CDR3 loop: CATSAARRTSGRNEQFF. CDR3 nucleotide sequence: TGTGCCACCAGTGCCGCGAGAAGGACTAGCGGGAGAAATGAGCAGTTCTTC. The V gene is TRBV24-1, the J gene TRBJ2-1; 13 nucleotides align to TRBD2. After removal of 5 bases from V and 7 bases from J, the junction contained 10 bases not matched to a gene. The CDR3 covers 17 residues. Germline CDR1 is KGHDR and CDR2 is SFDVKD.

This sequence joins TRBV30 and TRBJ2-7; D possibly corresponds to TRBD2 (6 bases). Germline V gives CDR1 GTSNPN, CDR2 SVGIG (reference sequence). V was shortened by 3 bases and J by 4 bases, with 7 bases between the two germline ends. This CDR3 contains 11 residues. CDR3 DNA: TGTGCCTGGAGAAGCGGGTACGAGCAGTACTTC. It specifies CAWRSGYEQYF.

This clone was recorded a few times. V gene TRBV3-1 (or the pseudogene TRBV3-2) combines with J gene TRBJ2-2; no reliable D call. Germline V gene data show CDR1 as LGHDT and CDR2 as YNNKEL (reference sequence). V shed 2 bases and J shed 0 bases, with 10 bases lying between them. The CDR3 has 16 residues. Written as DNA, the CDR3 is TGTGCCAGCAGCCAATTCGTACTACCGAACACCGGGGAGCTGTTTTTT. Protein sequence: CASSQFVLPNTGELFF.

This sequence joins TRBV15 and TRBJ1-5, with D hard to call. The CDR3 runs to 16 residues. Per germline, CDR1 LNHNV and CDR2 YYDKDF (reference sequence). The V and J ends lost 2 bases and 3 bases respectively, with 14 bases between them. The CDR3 sequence is CATSRQVSETNQPQHF. The CDR3 nucleotides are TGTGCCACCAGCAGACAGGTCTCAGAGACCAATCAGCCCCAGCATTTT.

The chain carries TRBV19 and TRBJ2-5, with 12 nucleotides matching TRBD2. Trimming took 4 bases from V and 5 from J; bases not matched to a gene: 17. The germline V gene has CDR1 LNHDA and CDR2 SQIVND (reference sequence). The CDR3 totals 19 residues. The CDR3 bases are TGTGCCAGTAGTACGCACCCAAAAAGACTAGCGGGAGTTTCGGAGACCCAGTACTTC. It translates to CASSTHPKRLAGVSETQYF.

This clone was observed a handful of times. The gene calls are TRBV28 and TRBJ1-2, with TRBD1 matching over 7 bases. Trimming at V came to 3 bases and at J to 3 bases, leaving 7 bases not matched to a gene. From germline, CDR1 is MDHEN and CDR2 SYDVKM. The CDR3 runs to 15 residues. The CDR3 here is CASSLRDSPHYGYTF. CDR3 DNA: TGTGCCAGCAGTTTGAGGGACAGTCCACACTATGGCTACACCTTC.

As concerns this clone: Other nucleotide sequences in the sample specify the same CDR3. The genes are TRBV7-3 and TRBJ2-5, with TRBD2 matching 7 bases. CDR3 length equals 13 residues. Per the germline V gene, CDR1 is SGHTA and CDR2 is FQGTGA. V was pared by 3 bases and J by 5 bases, with 3 bases of the junction left unmatched. In nucleotides, the CDR3 is TGTGCCAGCAGCTTCCGGGGGGAGGAGACCCAGTACTTC. Translating it yields CASSFRGEETQYF.

In DNA, the CDR3 is TGTGCCAGCAGTATAAACCCTAGACTAGCGGGAGGTGATGAGCAGTTCTTC. This translates into CASSINPRLAGGDEQFF. V and J are TRBV28 and TRBJ2-1; 13 nucleotides line up with TRBD2. The CDR3 extends over 17 amino acids. CDR1 is MDHEN, CDR2 SYDVKM, per germline. V dropped 5 bases and J dropped 8; count of bases not matched to a gene: 12.

The chain joins TRBV28 to TRBJ2-2; D is unresolved. This CDR3 region has 12 residues. The V end was cut by 8 bases, the J end by 8 bases, with 12 bases between. Germline V gene data show CDR1 as MDHEN and CDR2 as SYDVKM. CDR3 residues: CASRFGPGELFF. The CDR3 DNA is TGTGCCAGCCGATTTGGGCCTGGGGAGCTGTTTTTT.

V gene TRBV30 combines with J gene TRBJ1-2; D is ambiguous. The CDR3 extends over 11 amino acids. With 6 bases removed from V and 2 bases from J, the gap between germline ends came to 7 bases. From germline, CDR1 is GTSNPN and CDR2 SVGIG (reference sequence). CDR3 loop: CACGRNYGYTF. The CDR3 DNA is TGTGCCTGCGGGAGGAACTATGGCTACACCTTC.

The V gene is TRBV5-4, the J gene TRBJ1-6, with 7 bases fitting TRBD1. CDR3 size: 19 residues. Germline V gives CDR1 SGHNT, CDR2 YYREEE (reference sequence). V trimming: 2 bases; J trimming: 0 bases; junction bases outside the gene matches: 11. This CDR3 reads CASSFVGQKGSSYNSPLHF. CDR3 DNA sequence: TGTGCCAGCAGCTTTGTGGGACAGAAGGGCAGCTCCTATAATTCACCCCTCCACTTT.

V usage is TRBV7-3 and J usage is TRBJ2-3, with TRBD2 matching 13 bases. The V segment lost 4 bases and the J segment 6 bases; nucleotides outside the gene matches: 4. Germline V gives CDR1 SGHTA, CDR2 FQGTGA. The length of the CDR3 is 15 residues. CDR3 coding DNA: TGTGCCAGCAGCTACCAGGGACTAGCGGGGGATACGCAGTATTTT. Protein: CASSYQGLAGDTQYF.

The rearrangement links TRBV29-1 to TRBJ2-2, with 11 bases matching TRBD2. The V gene's germline CDR1 is SQVTM and CDR2 ANQGSEA. Losses at the gene ends were 4 bases for V and 2 bases for J; bases not matched to a gene: 15. This CDR3 comprises 19 residues. The CDR3, as DNA: TGCAGCGTTGTATGGTTAGCGGGAGGGCCCCGAGCTAACACCGGGGAGCTGTTTTTT. This gives the protein CSVVWLAGGPRANTGELFF.